Listed here are 16 T cell receptor beta chains from one sample, sequenced in a study of OX40 agonist ivuxolimab in advanced cancers. The protocol was immunoSEQ multiplex PCR, while the TCRdb copy is restricted to in-frame clones and leaves out a portion. Of over 85,000 clones listed, roughly 91% are singletons. Specimen: CD4+ or CD8+ T cells sorted from blood, collected in a trial of the OX40 agonist ivuxolimab. The origin of the receptors is an adult with an advanced solid tumor such as melanoma, head and neck, liver or kidney cancer.

This chain links TRBV6-1 with TRBJ2-1; D ambiguous. CDR1 and CDR2 from the germline V gene are MNHNS and SASEGT. This CDR3 is 14 amino acids long. V was trimmed by 2 bases and J by 0 bases, leaving 5 bases between them. The CDR3 nucleotides read TGTGCCAGCAGTGAAACAGTCTCCTACAATGAGCAGTTCTTC. Residues: CASSETVSYNEQFF.

The V and J genes are TRBV2 and TRBJ2-1; D uncertain. CDR1 and CDR2 (germline): SNHLY, FYNNEI. The CDR3 sequence is 14 residues long. V was cut by 1 base and J by 4 bases, with 8 bases left in between. CDR3 region: CASSEGSSYNEQFF. CDR3 DNA: TGTGCCAGCAGTGAAGGCAGTTCGTACAATGAGCAGTTCTTC.

This chain links TRBV9 with TRBJ1-2, with 7 bases lining up with TRBD1. The CDR3 covers 15 residues. V shed 2 bases, J shed 1 base, and the junction held 5 bases outside the gene matches. CDR1 and CDR2 (germline): SGDLS, YYNGEE. The DNA for the CDR3 is TGTGCCAGCAGCGTCGGGACAGCCGTTAACTATGGCTACACCTTC. This encodes CASSVGTAVNYGYTF.

This chain connects TRBV5-1 to TRBJ2-7; 10 positions match TRBD2. The CDR3 is made up of 14 amino acids. Unmatched junction bases numbered 3, after V lost 4 bases and J lost 2 bases. The germline V gene has CDR1 SGHRS and CDR2 YFSETQ. DNA for the CDR3: TGCGCCAGCAGCAAAGCGGGAGGGCCCTACGAGCAGTACTTC. This translates into CASSKAGGPYEQYF.

The chain links TRBV7-3 to TRBJ2-2, with TRBD2 matching 8 bases. J was trimmed by 5 bases and V by 0 bases; bases with no gene match: 2. There are 15 residues in the CDR3. CDR1 is SGHTA and CDR2 is FQGTGA in the germline V gene. CDR3 sequence: CASSLTGTRTGELFF. Here the CDR3 DNA reads TGTGCCAGCAGCTTAACGGGGACTAGAACCGGGGAGCTGTTTTTT.

V is TRBV11-2 and J is TRBJ1-2; no definite D call. Germline V gene data show CDR1 as SGHAT and CDR2 as FQNNGV. The length of the CDR3 is 12 residues. Trimming stripped 5 bases from V and 4 bases from J, with 8 bases between. The DNA for the CDR3 is TGTGCCAGCAGCCCGAGTGGCTATGGCTACACCTTC. It specifies CASSPSGYGYTF.

V is TRBV7-9 and J is TRBJ2-7; 8 bases are shared with TRBD2. V gave up 5 bases and J gave up 2 bases; unmatched junction bases: 8. Per germline, CDR1 SEHNR and CDR2 FQNEAQ (reference sequence). This CDR3 spans 15 amino acids. Written as DNA, the CDR3 is TGTGCCAGCAGCCTAAGCGGGAGAATCACCTACGAGCAGTACTTC. Encoded protein: CASSLSGRITYEQYF.

The chain is built from TRBV4-3 and TRBJ1-3; D unclear. The germline CDR1 and CDR2 sequences are LGHNA and YSLEER. CDR3 length: 18 amino acids. The V and J ends lost 0 bases and 2 bases respectively, with 17 bases between them. The CDR3 nucleotides are TGCGCCAGCAGCCAAGAATCCCACAAGAGGGTACCTGGAAACACCATATATTTT. Encoded protein: CASSQESHKRVPGNTIYF.

The chain couples TRBV2 to TRBJ2-1; unclear D gene. Deletions cut 6 bases from V and 3 bases from J, with 24 bases between. The CDR3 has 18 residues. Per germline, CDR1 SNHLY and CDR2 FYNNEI. The CDR3 loop reads CASSKTLTWLGDYNEQFF. In DNA, the CDR3 is TGTGCCAGCAGCAAAACATTGACATGGCTGGGTGACTACAATGAGCAGTTCTTC.

The chain has TRBV6-6 and TRBJ2-1; 7 positions agree with TRBD2. Germline V gene sequence: CDR1 MNHNY, CDR2 SVGAGI (reference sequence). This CDR3 has 15 residues. The junction had 11 bases not matched to a gene; V was cut back by 5 bases and J by 7 bases. As DNA, the CDR3 is TGTGCCAGCAGTCCGAGGGCGGGAGATAGGAATGAGCAGTTCTTC. Amino acids: CASSPRAGDRNEQFF.

The chain carries TRBV7-3 and TRBJ2-2; TRBD2 aligns across 7 bases. After removal of 2 bases from V and 6 bases from J, the junction contained 12 bases not matched to a gene. The CDR3 length is 17 residues. Germline CDR1 is SGHTA and CDR2 is FQGTGA. Here the CDR3 DNA reads TGTGCCAGCAGCTTATATACCCCCCCGGGAGGTGCCGGGGAGCTGTTTTTT. This gives the protein CASSLYTPPGGAGELFF.

V usage is TRBV28 and J usage is TRBJ2-1, with a possible D match to TRBD2 (5 bases). The V gene's germline CDR1 is MDHEN and CDR2 SYDVKM. The CDR3 is 14 amino acids. V was shortened by 7 bases and J by 3 bases, with 13 bases between the two germline ends. In DNA form, the CDR3 reads TGTGCCAGCACCTCACCGGGGTACTACAATGAGCAGTTCTTC. Protein: CASTSPGYYNEQFF.

V gene TRBV18 combines with J gene TRBJ2-1, with D possibly matching TRBD1 (6 bases). The CDR3 contains 14 residues. The germline gives CDR1 KGHSH, CDR2 LQKENI. With 3 bases removed from V and 9 bases from J, the gap between germline ends came to 15 bases. The CDR3 DNA follows: TGTGCCAGCTCACCCGGTCGGCAACAGGGTGAGCAGTTCTTC. Translating it yields CASSPGRQQGEQFF.

The J gene is TRBJ1-3, the V gene TRBV28; D call uncertain. CDR1 and CDR2 (germline): MDHEN, SYDVKM. The germline V and J ends were trimmed by 2 bases and 3 bases, with 2 bases remaining between them. CDR3 size: 12 residues. CDR3 sequence reads: CASSLIGNTIYF. The CDR3 DNA is TGTGCCAGCAGTTTAATTGGAAACACCATATATTTT. The complete variable domain, with remaining parts taken from reference TRBV28 and TRBJ1-3, reads DVKVTQSSRYLVKRTGEKVFLECVQDMDHENMFWYRQDPGLGLRLIYFSYDVKMKEKGDIPEGYSVSREKKERFSLILESASTNQTSMYLCASSLIGNTIYFGEGSWLTVV.

This clone was detected once. The chain couples TRBV7-8 to TRBJ2-7; 8 bases are a match to TRBD1. The CDR3 has 15 residues. The V and J ends lost 4 bases and 2 bases, in that order; junction bases with no gene match: 7. In germline, CDR1 is SGHVS, CDR2 FQNEAQ. The CDR3 region is CASSWDLGQAYEQYF. In DNA, the CDR3 is TGTGCCAGCAGCTGGGATTTGGGACAGGCCTACGAGCAGTACTTC.

This clone was found once. The V and J genes are TRBV9 and TRBJ2-2, with D possibly TRBD2 on 5 matching bases. Germline-derived CDR1 and CDR2 are SGDLS and YYNGEE. Trimming pared 7 bases from V and 2 bases from J, leaving 15 bases between. This CDR3 is built from 15 residues. The CDR3 sequence is CASARPAGNTGELFF. In DNA form, the CDR3 reads TGTGCCAGCGCCCGTCCGGCGGGTAACACCGGGGAGCTGTTTTTT.